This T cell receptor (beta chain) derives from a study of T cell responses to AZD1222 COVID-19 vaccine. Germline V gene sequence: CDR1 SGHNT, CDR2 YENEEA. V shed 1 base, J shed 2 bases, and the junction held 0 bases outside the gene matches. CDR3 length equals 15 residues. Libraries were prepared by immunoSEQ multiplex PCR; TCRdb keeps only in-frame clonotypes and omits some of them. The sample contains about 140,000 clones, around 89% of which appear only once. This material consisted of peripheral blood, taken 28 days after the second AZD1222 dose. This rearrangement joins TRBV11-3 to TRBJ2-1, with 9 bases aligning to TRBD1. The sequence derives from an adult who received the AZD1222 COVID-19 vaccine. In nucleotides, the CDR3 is TGTGCCAGCAGCTTAGGACAGGGGGCCTACAATGAGCAGTTCTTC. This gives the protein CASSLGQGAYNEQFF.